These 24 T cell receptor beta chains originate from one sample sequenced in a study of long-term antiretroviral therapy in people with HIV. Sequencing used immunoSEQ v3.0 at survey level. Profiled with immunoSEQ multiplex PCR; TCRdb holds only in-frame clones, not every one. The table records about 28,000 clones, 84% of them present only once. Sequences were derived from unsorted PBMCs, sampled 0.4 years after starting antiretroviral therapy. The receptors originated from a man younger than 35 with HIV.

V is TRBV9 and J is TRBJ2-3; D might be TRBD2 (5 bases). This CDR3 has 14 residues. CDR1 is SGDLS, CDR2 YYNGEE, per germline. Between the trimmed V and J ends, which lost 4 bases and 2 bases, there was a span of 11 bases. The CDR3 sequence: CASSPLGDTDTQYF. The CDR3 coding sequence is TGTGCCAGCAGCCCCCTCGGGGACACAGATACGCAGTATTTT.

This clone was found a few times. The rearrangement links TRBV27 to TRBJ2-7; the match to TRBD1 covers 11 bases. With V trimmed by 1 base and J by 3 bases, 5 bases remained unmatched. The V gene's germline CDR1 is MNHEY and CDR2 SMNVEV (reference sequence). The CDR3 spans 16 residues. CDR3 residues: CASSLFVGTGGYEQYF. For the CDR3, the DNA is TGTGCCAGCAGTTTATTTGTTGGGACAGGGGGCTACGAGCAGTACTTC.

This clone has just a few counts. The CDR3 is CASSQVSTAPDYGYTF. In nucleotides, the CDR3 is TGCGCCAGCAGCCAAGTTAGTACAGCGCCAGACTATGGCTACACCTTC. The chain recombines TRBV4-1 with TRBJ1-2; D gene ambiguous. The CDR3 extends over 16 amino acids. V lost 1 base to trimming and J lost 3 bases, with 15 bases between them. The germline CDR1 and CDR2 sequences are MGHRA and YSYEKL.

The V gene is TRBV27, the J gene TRBJ1-2; the D gene is possibly TRBD1 (5 bases). Trimming took 0 bases from V and 8 from J, leaving 16 bases between them. This CDR3 comprises 15 residues. Looked up from germline, CDR1 is MNHEY and CDR2 is SMNVEV (reference sequence). CDR3 in amino acids: CASSLSGGPARGYTF. The CDR3 nucleotides read TGTGCCAGCAGTTTATCGGGGGGTCCGGCCCGCGGCTACACCTTC.

The CDR3 sequence: CASGTGKTNEKLFF. The CDR3 region has the DNA TGTGCCAGCGGAACAGGGAAGACTAATGAAAAACTGTTTTTT. The chain has TRBV27 and TRBJ1-4, with D possibly TRBD1 on 6 matching bases. Between the trimmed V and J ends, which lost 8 bases and 2 bases, there was a span of 12 bases. There are 14 residues in the CDR3. Per germline, CDR1 MNHEY and CDR2 SMNVEV (reference sequence).

The chain carries TRBV6-5 and TRBJ2-7, with D possibly being TRBD2 (6 bases). CDR1 MNHEY and CDR2 SVGAGI come from the germline V gene. The CDR3 covers 16 residues. Trimming shortened V by 0 bases and J by 2 bases, and 14 bases separated the two germline ends. CDR3 bases: TGTGCCAGCAGTTACTCCTTCCCTAGCGACGCCTACGAGCAGTACTTC. Residues: CASSYSFPSDAYEQYF.

The CDR3 reads CASSLPDRLNEQFF. The CDR3 DNA reads as TGTGCCAGCAGTTTACCCGACAGGCTCAATGAGCAGTTCTTC. This rearrangement joins TRBV27 to TRBJ2-1; a possible D gene is TRBD1 (6 bases). CDR1 MNHEY and CDR2 SMNVEV come from the germline V gene (reference sequence). V was pared by 2 bases and J by 6 bases, with 11 bases between. This CDR3 contains 14 residues.

The chain has TRBV27 and TRBJ1-2; D gene unclear. V was clipped by 5 bases and J by 8 bases, with 15 bases between them. This CDR3 contains 13 residues. Germline V gene data show CDR1 as MNHEY and CDR2 as SMNVEV (reference sequence). The CDR3 bases are TGTGCCAGCAGTCCCTCCAGGATGGGCGGCTACACCTTC. Encoded protein: CASSPSRMGGYTF.

This chain links TRBV5-1 with TRBJ2-2; D might be TRBD2 (5 bases). Germline V lookup: CDR1 SGHRS, CDR2 YFSETQ. The germline V and J ends were trimmed by 5 bases and 6 bases, with 8 bases remaining between them. This CDR3 has 12 amino acids. This CDR3 is CASSEGAGELFF. The CDR3 region has the DNA TGCGCCAGCAGTGAGGGCGCCGGGGAGCTGTTTTTT. Filled out from reference TRBV5-1 and TRBJ2-2, the complete variable domain reads KAGVTQTPRYLIKTRGQQVTLSCSPISGHRSVSWYQQTPGQGLQFLFEYFSETQRNKGNFPGRFSGRQFSNSRSEMNVSTLELGDSALYLCASSEGAGELFFGEGSRLTVL.

The chain is built from TRBV2 and TRBJ1-1; a weak D match, TRBD1 (6 bases). CDR3 length: 14 residues. The V end lost 9 bases, the J end lost 6 bases, and 20 bases lay between the germline ends. Germline CDR1 is SNHLY and CDR2 is FYNNEI. In DNA, the CDR3 is TGTGCCAGTAGGGAGGAAGGGGGAATTGCTGAAGCTTTCTTT. It codes for CASREEGGIAEAFF.

The chain combines TRBV5-4 with TRBJ2-2, with TRBD2 identical over 10 bases. From germline, CDR1 is SGHNT and CDR2 YYREEE (reference sequence). V lost 6 bases, J lost 7 bases, and 9 bases stayed unmatched. The CDR3 has 15 amino acids. CDR3 bases: TGTGCCAGCACCTCTAGCGGGGGAACGGGCGGGGAGCTGTTTTTT. As protein: CASTSSGGTGGELFF.

This chain joins TRBV28 and TRBJ2-3, with 10 nucleotides matching TRBD1. After removal of 1 base from V and 3 bases from J, the junction contained 16 bases not matched to a gene. Germline V lookup: CDR1 MDHEN, CDR2 SYDVKM. The CDR3 extends over 20 amino acids. CDR3: CASSLSPLSPGQGGTDTQYF. CDR3 coding DNA: TGTGCCAGCAGTTTATCCCCCCTTTCTCCCGGACAGGGGGGAACAGATACGCAGTATTTT.

The J gene is TRBJ2-7, the V gene TRBV28; 7 bases agree with TRBD2. V gave up 5 bases and J gave up 0 bases; unmatched junction bases: 4. Germline V gene data show CDR1 as MDHEN and CDR2 as SYDVKM. The CDR3 is made up of 14 amino acids. CDR3 amino acids: CASSPRTSSYEQYF. CDR3 DNA: TGTGCCAGCAGTCCCCGGACTAGCTCCTACGAGCAGTACTTC.

The V and J genes are TRBV28 and TRBJ1-2; D is unclear. V lost 1 base to trimming and J lost 5 bases, with 11 bases between them. The CDR3 covers 14 residues. CDR1 and CDR2 (germline): MDHEN, SYDVKM. Here the CDR3 reads CASSLYSAVYGYTF. CDR3 nucleotides: TGTGCCAGCAGTTTATACTCAGCAGTGTATGGCTACACCTTC.

This chain links TRBV27 with TRBJ2-1, with TRBD1 as a possible D gene (6 bases). The V gene lost 0 bases and the J gene lost 7 bases, with 16 bases spanning the gap. The CDR3 contains 16 residues. Germline-derived CDR1 and CDR2 are MNHEY and SMNVEV (reference sequence). CDR3 nucleotide sequence: TGTGCCAGCAGTTTATCGTTCTTCGACAGGTTGAATGAGCAGTTCTTC. It encodes CASSLSFFDRLNEQFF.

V and J are TRBV6-5 and TRBJ2-1; 13 nucleotides line up with TRBD2. Germline V gene data show CDR1 as MNHEY and CDR2 as SVGAGI. J lost 9 bases, V lost 5 bases, and 4 bases had no gene match. This CDR3 is 14 amino acids long. The CDR3, as DNA: TGTGCCAGCAGTCCTGGACTAGCGGGGGCTGAGCAGTTCTTC. Its protein is CASSPGLAGAEQFF.

This clone came up a few times. This rearrangement joins TRBV5-5 to TRBJ2-1; the match to TRBD2 covers 12 bases. The CDR3 has 16 amino acids. With 5 bases clipped from V and 2 bases from J, the junction kept 5 bases outside the gene matches. Germline CDR1 SGHKS, CDR2 YYEKEE (reference sequence). This CDR3 is CASSQRTSGAYNEQFF. CDR3 coding DNA: TGTGCCAGCAGTCAAAGGACTAGCGGGGCCTACAATGAGCAGTTCTTC.

V usage is TRBV6-1 and J usage is TRBJ2-7; D may be TRBD2 (6 bases). Per the germline V gene, CDR1 is MNHNS and CDR2 is SASEGT. V was trimmed by 10 bases and J by 1 base, leaving 17 bases between them. The CDR3 is 14 amino acids. CDR3 loop: CATEPIAESYEQYF. The DNA of the CDR3 is TGTGCCACCGAACCAATAGCGGAATCCTACGAGCAGTACTTC.

Worth noting for this clone: Since no conserved phenylalanine or tryptophan closes the CDR3, a read error is the likely cause. CDR3 protein: CASSLRRDKNYGYTL. The CDR3 nucleotides read TGTGCCAGCAGCTTACGACGAGACAAGAACTATGGCTACACCCTC. This chain joins TRBV7-9 and TRBJ1-2; D is uncertain. V was clipped by 2 bases and J by 2 bases, with 12 bases between them. The CDR3 covers 15 residues. The germline V gene has CDR1 SEHNR and CDR2 FQNEAQ (reference sequence).

The V and J genes are TRBV4-1 and TRBJ2-3; the match to TRBD2 covers 7 bases. This CDR3 has 15 amino acids. V shed 0 bases and J 4 bases; nucleotides not matched to a gene: 4. CDR1 is MGHRA, CDR2 YSYEKL, per germline. CDR3 bases: TGCGCCAGCAGCCAAGATCTAGCGGAGGCAGATACGCAGTATTTT. Protein: CASSQDLAEADTQYF.

The chain employs TRBV28 and TRBJ1-1; D is uncertain. The germline gives CDR1 MDHEN, CDR2 SYDVKM. The CDR3 totals 12 residues. V lost 4 bases and J 1 base, leaving 4 bases between the germline ends. This chain's CDR3 is CASSSGNTEAFF. CDR3 nucleotides: TGTGCCAGCAGTTCAGGGAACACTGAAGCTTTCTTT.

The genes are TRBV6-4 and TRBJ2-1, with 11 bases aligning to TRBD1. The CDR3 sequence is 17 residues long. With V trimmed by 0 bases and J by 1 base, 2 bases remained unmatched. CDR1 and CDR2 (germline): MRHNA, SNTAGT. CDR3 nucleotides: TGTGCCAGCAGTGACTCAGGGACAGGGGGTTCCTACAATGAGCAGTTCTTC. This translates into CASSDSGTGGSYNEQFF.

This chain links TRBV19 with TRBJ1-1; unclear D gene. This CDR3 comprises 12 residues. V was cut by 3 bases and J by 2 bases, with 4 bases left in between. Germline V gene data show CDR1 as LNHDA and CDR2 as SQIVND (reference sequence). CDR3 DNA: TGTGCCAGTAGTATTTCTAACACTGAAGCTTTCTTT. This gives the protein CASSISNTEAFF. Based on the CDR3 plus reference TRBV19 and TRBJ1-1, the full variable domain is DGGITQSPKYLFRKEGQNVTLSCEQNLNHDAMYWYRQDPGQGLRLIYYSQIVNDFQKGDIAEGYSVSREKKESFPLTVTSAQKNPTAFYLCASSISNTEAFFGQGTRLTVV.

CDR3 sequence: CASSQDPGNYEQYF. The CDR3 DNA follows: TGCGCCAGCAGCCAAGACCCAGGGAACTACGAGCAGTACTTC. The J gene is TRBJ2-7, the V gene TRBV4-3, with a tentative D call TRBD1 (5 bases). Trimming cost V 0 bases and J 3 bases, with 9 bases left between them. This CDR3 comprises 14 residues. CDR1 LGHNA and CDR2 YSLEER come from the germline V gene.